The present entry profiles one T cell receptor beta chain with its context. The record originates from a study of blood T cell repertoires in COVID-19. At the level of the study: Material from acute and convalescent COVID-19 was sourced from the United States, Italy and Spain. The analysed material was cDNA or gDNA that came from T cells, B-cell-depleted T cells, or PBMCs.

V was pared by 4 bases and J by 5 bases, with 6 bases of the junction left unmatched. The germline V gene has CDR1 SGHRS and CDR2 YFSETQ. The CDR3 has 14 residues. In the original workflow: Researchers report that nucleated cell counts were estimated from reference gene primer amplification. Only in-frame clones appear in the TCRdb table, and some are missing; sequencing was by immunoSEQ multiplex PCR. The V and J calls and the clone size are those of that table, but D and trimming were determined from the DNA. The sample lists 250,000 to 300,000 clones; under 90% were seen once. The sample was peripheral blood. This chain joins TRBV5-1 and TRBJ2-3; 8 nucleotides line up with TRBD2. The origin of this receptor is a woman aged 18-30 years with acute or convalescent COVID-19. CDR3 sequence reads: CASSRSGSVDTQYF. The CDR3 coding sequence is TGCGCCAGCAGCCGGAGCGGGAGCGTAGATACGCAGTATTTT.